This entry lists 7 T cell receptor beta chains sequenced from one sample in a study of blood T cell repertoires in COVID-19. The data were produced by immunoSEQ multiplex PCR, yet TCRdb's version contains in-frame clones alone and is incomplete. This sample has approximately 340,000 clones, with 87% found just once. Sample: peripheral blood. The receptors shown here come from a man aged 30 to 45 with COVID-19, enrolled during active disease.

The rearrangement links TRBV6-2 or TRBV6-3 to TRBJ1-5; D gene ambiguous. Germline V gene data show CDR1 as MNHEY and CDR2 as SVGEGT. V lost 4 bases to trimming and J lost 6 bases, with 7 bases between them. The CDR3 sequence is 12 residues long. DNA for the CDR3: TGTGCCAGCAGTTTTATGAGTCAGCCCCAGCATTTT. Translated, it gives CASSFMSQPQHF.

The rearrangement joins TRBV19 to TRBJ1-5; the D gene is possibly TRBD1 (6 bases). The CDR3 is 16 amino acids. The germline gives CDR1 LNHDA, CDR2 SQIVND (reference sequence). V lost 3 bases and J 4 bases, leaving 16 bases between the germline ends. CDR3 residues: CASSILLGQGNQPQHF. The CDR3 nucleotides read TGTGCCAGTAGTATCTTACTGGGGCAGGGGAATCAGCCCCAGCATTTT.

The V gene is TRBV30, the J gene TRBJ1-1; D is unclear. CDR3 size: 13 residues. Germline V gene sequence: CDR1 GTSNPN, CDR2 SVGIG (reference sequence). V lost 0 bases, J lost 5 bases, and 10 bases lay in between. Written as DNA, the CDR3 is TGTGCCTGGAGTGTACTAAGAAGTACTGAAGCTTTCTTT. It yields the protein CAWSVLRSTEAFF. Drawing the rest from reference TRBV30 and TRBJ1-1, the complete variable domain is SQTIHQWPATLVQPVGSPLSLECTVEGTSNPNLYWYRQAAGRGLQLLFYSVGIGQISSEVPQNLSASRPQDRQFILSSKKLLLSDSGFYLCAWSVLRSTEAFFGQGTRLTVV.

The V gene is TRBV9, the J gene TRBJ2-5; TRBD2 matches at 8 bases. The CDR3 sequence is 16 residues long. With 1 base clipped from V and 1 base from J, the junction kept 6 bases outside the gene matches. Germline CDR1 reads SGDLS; CDR2 reads YYNGEE. The CDR3 sequence is CASSVNSGGLQETQYF. The CDR3 DNA reads TGTGCCAGCAGCGTAAACAGCGGGGGCCTCCAAGAGACCCAGTACTTC.

The rearrangement uses TRBV12-5 and TRBJ1-1; 7 nucleotides align to TRBD1. The ends lost 0 bases at V and 1 base at J; junction bases unmatched: 5. The CDR3 contains 16 residues. Germline assignment: CDR1 LGHNT and CDR2 FRNRAP. CDR3 in DNA: TGTGCTAGTGGTTTGGTACTGGCAGGGGGGAACACTGAAGCTTTCTTT. Translating it yields CASGLVLAGGNTEAFF.

The chain uses TRBV19 and TRBJ1-5; D perhaps matches TRBD1 (5 bases). There are 16 residues in the CDR3. CDR1 and CDR2 from the germline V gene are LNHDA and SQIVND (reference sequence). V lost 5 bases and J 0 bases, leaving 14 bases between the germline ends. DNA of the CDR3: TGTGCCAGTAGTTCCAGGGCAGGGCATAGCAATCAGCCCCAGCATTTT. Protein: CASSSRAGHSNQPQHF.

The chain links TRBV10-3 to TRBJ2-7, with D possibly matching TRBD2 (6 bases). This CDR3 is built from 14 residues. CDR1 is ENHRY, CDR2 SYGVKD, per germline. Trimming took off 5 bases at V and 3 bases at J, with 14 bases between the two ends. CDR3 loop: CAISTGTGYYEQYF. CDR3 bases: TGTGCCATCAGTACCGGGACTGGGTACTACGAGCAGTACTTC.